Listed below are T cell receptor beta chains from one sample, sequenced in a study of a mutant IDH1 vaccine in newly diagnosed glioma. The protocol was immunoSEQ multiplex PCR, while the TCRdb copy is restricted to in-frame clones and leaves out a portion. Of tens of thousands of clones listed, 82% are singletons. Their antigens remain unidentified. The sequences come from PBMCs, collected from a glioma patient whose treatment included an IDH1 peptide vaccine. The receptors come from a man between 18 and 35 years old with glioma. Some clones in this sample may be carry-over from other donors' samples. Both conserved end residues are part of each CDR3. D genes are given only for firm matches. The size entry is marked missing in some rows and otherwise reads once, few, many or a size class.

j_call d_call clone_size v_call cdr3_aa cdr3_nt
TRBJ1-1 NA few TRBV27 CASSLGFRTEAFF TGTGCCAGCAGTTTGGGGTTCCGTACTGAAGCTTTCTTT
TRBJ2-2 TRBD1 NA TRBV5-1 CASSSGQGLTGELFF TGCGCCAGCAGCTCGGGACAGGGTCTCACCGGGGAGCTGTTTTTT
TRBJ1-1 NA few TRBV27 CASSSPNTEAFF TGTGCCAGCAGTTCGCCTAACACTGAAGCTTTCTTT
TRBJ1-2 NA once TRBV19 CASSIYLGSLYGYTF TGTGCCAGTAGTATATATCTGGGAAGCCTCTATGGCTACACCTTC
TRBJ1-3 TRBD1 NA TRBV7-9 CASSRSGQRPGNTIYF TGTGCCAGCAGCCGATCGGGACAGAGGCCCGGAAACACCATATATTTT
TRBJ1-2 TRBD1 NA TRBV6-5 CASMDREDYGYTF TGTGCCAGCATGGACAGGGAAGACTATGGCTACACCTTC
TRBJ1-3 NA NA TRBV27 CASSSLPGNTIYF TGTGCCAGCAGTTCCCTGCCTGGAAACACCATATATTTT
TRBJ1-4 NA once TRBV11-2 CASSLGGARDPVEKLFF TGTGCCAGCAGCTTAGGCGGCGCCAGGGACCCCGTTGAAAAACTGTTTTTT
TRBJ1-1 NA few TRBV19 CASSWLRGTEAFF TGTGCCAGTAGTTGGCTGCGGGGGACTGAAGCTTTCTTT
TRBJ1-1 TRBD1 NA TRBV19 CASTRDRVANTEAFF TGTGCCAGTACCCGGGACAGGGTGGCGAACACTGAAGCTTTCTTT
TRBJ2-3 TRBD1 NA TRBV4-1 CASSQDFGTETDTQYF TGCGCCAGCAGCCAAGATTTTGGGACAGAAACAGATACGCAGTATTTT
TRBJ1-1 NA NA TRBV29-1 CSVDRAGKEAFF TGCAGCGTTGATCGGGCAGGTAAGGAAGCTTTCTTT
TRBJ2-6 TRBD2 NA TRBV5-1 CASFSGGAGANVLTF TGCGCCAGCTTTTCGGGGGGTGCCGGGGCCAACGTCCTGACTTTC
TRBJ1-5 NA once TRBV14 CASSQGGFNQPQHF TGTGCCAGCAGCCAAGGAGGATTCAATCAGCCCCAGCATTTT
TRBJ2-7 TRBD2 NA TRBV7-2 CASSLVVSGGYEQYF TGTGCCAGCAGCTTAGTAGTTAGCGGGGGCTACGAGCAGTACTTC
TRBJ2-7 TRBD2 NA TRBV10-3 CAIGGGLALTSSYEQYF TGTGCCATCGGGGGGGGACTAGCGTTAACCAGCTCCTACGAGCAGTACTTC
TRBJ1-5 NA NA TRBV21-1 CATPDGNSNQPQHF TGTGCCACCCCAGACGGTAATAGCAATCAGCCCCAGCATTTT
TRBJ2-7 NA NA TRBV19 CASTSGTVGEQYF TGTGCCAGCACCTCCGGGACCGTCGGGGAGCAGTACTTC
TRBJ2-7 NA NA TRBV4-3 CASSQERVGSYEQYF TGCGCCAGCAGCCAAGAAAGGGTCGGCAGCTACGAGCAGTACTTC
TRBJ1-4 TRBD1 once TRBV4-1 CASSLSPSGQGDEKLFF TGCGCCAGCAGCCTTTCGCCGTCGGGACAGGGGGACGAAAAACTGTTTTTT
TRBJ1-1 NA NA TRBV10-3 CAISESVIALEAFF TGTGCCATCAGTGAGTCGGTAATCGCCCTTGAAGCTTTCTTT
TRBJ1-1 NA NA TRBV6-1 CASSESLNTEAFF TGTGCCAGCAGTGAGTCCTTGAACACTGAAGCTTTCTTT
TRBJ1-1 TRBD1 NA TRBV19 CASGRTGPFEAFF TGTGCCAGTGGTAGGACAGGGCCATTTGAAGCTTTCTTT
TRBJ1-5 TRBD1 NA TRBV30 CAWGPDRVGQPQHF TGTGCCTGGGGCCCAGACAGGGTAGGTCAGCCCCAGCATTTT
TRBJ1-4 NA NA TRBV30 CAWSVRTLTNEKLFF TGTGCCTGGAGTGTAAGGACACTAACTAATGAAAAACTGTTTTTT
TRBJ2-2 NA NA TRBV19 CASTPLAGGELFF TGTGCCAGTACCCCCCTGGCGGGGGGGGAGCTGTTTTTT
TRBJ1-2 TRBD1 NA TRBV11-2 CASSSNRGRVYGYTF TGTGCCAGCAGCTCTAACAGGGGGCGCGTTTATGGCTACACCTTC
TRBJ1-1 TRBD1 few TRBV4-3 CASSQDGTGLRDTEAFF TGCGCCAGCAGCCAAGATGGGACAGGGCTAAGGGACACTGAAGCTTTCTTT
TRBJ1-3 NA NA TRBV25-1 CASSDGVNSGNTIYF TGTGCCAGCAGTGATGGAGTCAACTCTGGAAACACCATATATTTT
TRBJ1-5 NA few TRBV4-3 CASSQQTYSSNQPQHF TGCGCCAGCAGCCAGCAGACATACAGTAGCAATCAGCCCCAGCATTTT
TRBJ1-1 NA NA TRBV5-6 CASSLGVGTEAFF TGTGCCAGCAGCTTAGGTGTTGGCACTGAAGCTTTCTTT
TRBJ1-5 NA NA TRBV6-1 CASSGDIGQPQHF TGTGCCAGCAGTGGTGACATAGGTCAGCCCCAGCATTTT
TRBJ1-2 NA NA TRBV7-9 CASSLGYSYGYTF TGTGCCAGCAGCTTAGGGTATAGCTATGGCTACACCTTC
TRBJ2-3 NA NA TRBV5-4 CASSRRGRSTDTQYF TGTGCCAGCAGCCGGCGGGGGCGAAGCACAGATACGCAGTATTTT
TRBJ2-7 NA NA TRBV2 CASRTHSGGTYEQYF TGTGCCAGCAGGACCCACTCCGGCGGGACCTACGAGCAGTACTTC
TRBJ2-5 NA NA TRBV5-6 CASSLSGAGHQETQYF TGTGCCAGCAGCTTGTCCGGAGCGGGTCACCAAGAGACCCAGTACTTC
TRBJ1-6 NA NA TRBV9 CASSADPHAESTLHF TGTGCCAGCAGCGCGGACCCCCACGCGGAGTCCACCCTCCACTTT
TRBJ1-6 NA NA TRBV13 CASSSGQPPSYNSPLHF TGTGCCAGCAGCTCCGGACAGCCCCCGTCCTATAATTCACCCCTCCACTTT
TRBJ1-4 TRBD1 NA TRBV10-2 CASSESGTGFEKLFF TGCGCCAGCAGTGAGTCGGGGACAGGGTTTGAAAAACTGTTTTTT
TRBJ2-2 NA NA TRBV7-9 CASSTANTGELFF TGTGCCAGCAGCACCGCGAACACCGGGGAGCTGTTTTTT
TRBJ1-2 NA NA TRBV5-6 CASSPRGHGYTF TGTGCCAGCAGCCCGAGAGGGCACGGCTACACCTTC
TRBJ1-1 NA NA TRBV27 CASSPGRSLEAFF TGTGCCAGCAGCCCCGGTAGGTCTCTTGAAGCTTTCTTT
TRBJ2-7 TRBD1 once TRBV6-1 CASEGTALSYEQYF TGTGCCAGCGAGGGGACAGCCCTCTCCTACGAGCAGTACTTC
TRBJ2-4 NA NA TRBV5-6 CASSQGPPPAKNIQYF TGTGCCAGCAGCCAAGGACCACCTCCGGCCAAAAACATTCAGTACTTC
TRBJ2-2 NA NA TRBV4-3 CASSQGSGVTGELFF TGCGCCAGCAGCCAGGGTTCAGGGGTGACCGGGGAGCTGTTTTTT
TRBJ2-7 NA NA TRBV6-5 CASSYLGRTSYEQYF TGTGCCAGCAGTTACCTGGGCCGGACATCCTACGAGCAGTACTTC
TRBJ2-1 NA few TRBV28 CASSLRVREQFF TGTGCCAGCAGTCTCAGGGTGCGTGAGCAGTTCTTC
TRBJ1-4 NA few TRBV4-3 CASSQEDRGEKLFF TGCGCCAGCAGCCAAGAAGACAGAGGGGAAAAACTGTTTTTT
TRBJ1-2 TRBD1 NA TRBV7-2 CASSFTGTGPYGYTF TGTGCCAGCAGCTTTACCGGGACAGGGCCCTATGGCTACACCTTC
TRBJ1-1 TRBD1 NA TRBV6-5 CASKFSTGRYTEAFF TGTGCCAGCAAGTTCTCGACAGGGAGATACACTGAAGCTTTCTTT
TRBJ2-7 NA NA TRBV6-5 CASSEQGFDEQYF TGTGCCAGCAGCGAGCAGGGTTTCGACGAGCAGTACTTC
TRBJ1-2 TRBD1 NA TRBV6-5 CASSYAGQGAYGYTF TGTGCCAGCAGTTACGCGGGACAGGGGGCGTATGGCTACACCTTC
TRBJ2-7 NA NA TRBV6-1 CASLYGGPSSYEQYF TGTGCCAGCCTATACGGGGGCCCTAGCTCCTACGAGCAGTACTTC
TRBJ1-6 NA few TRBV19 CASTISSYNSPLHF TGTGCCAGTACGATAAGCTCCTATAATTCACCCCTCCACTTT
TRBJ2-7 NA NA TRBV28 CASSWQGFVYEQYF TGTGCCAGCAGTTGGCAGGGTTTTGTCTACGAGCAGTACTTC
TRBJ2-7 NA NA TRBV12-5 CASGTYEQYF TGTGCTAGTGGTACCTACGAGCAGTACTTC
TRBJ2-2 NA NA TRBV12-5 CASTFGDRANTGELFF TGTGCTAGTACCTTTGGGGACCGAGCGAACACCGGGGAGCTGTTTTTT